This TCR beta chain came from a study of T cells in Graves' hyperthyroidism and ophthalmopathy. Study context: Initial diagnosis, before any treatment, was when peripheral blood was collected.

This clonotype has just a few counts. Its antigen is as yet unknown. Study results and caveats: In the blood, most expanded thyroid clonotypes above 0.001 appeared as well. Stable hyperthyroidism was told apart from ophthalmopathy by a model built on 13 V-J features.

Uncontrolled infection, other autoimmune disease, pregnancy or lactation disqualified patients from enrolment. RNA transcripts were the template for amplifying TCR beta CDR3 regions. The HTBI set primed first-round TCR CDR3 RT-PCR. One entry per CDR3 protein results from TCRdb running MiXCR on the multiplex PCR reads. The sample includes 600,000 or so distinct CDR3 sequences, approximately 15% of them seen just once. The sample was blood. The TCR was taken from a woman aged 18-29 years with Graves' ophthalmopathy.

CDR3 residues: CASSYTSRYEQYF. The CDR3 coding sequence is TGTGCCAGCAGTTACACATCGAGGTACGAGCAGTACTTC. The chain is built from TRBV6-6 and TRBJ2-7, with D hard to call. Looked up from germline, CDR1 is MNHNY and CDR2 is SVGAGI (reference sequence). Trimming removed 2 bases at V and 4 bases at J, with 9 bases between. The CDR3 is 13 amino acids.